The source of this T cell receptor (beta chain) is a study of T cell responses to AZD1222 COVID-19 vaccine. Study summary: Some second doses came at about 4 weeks and others at about 12 weeks; these were pooled. Study conclusions and caveats: It was only after the peak T cell response that any repertoires were sampled.

The CDR3 spans 16 residues. V lost 4 bases and J 4 bases, leaving 18 bases between the germline ends. Germline CDR1 reads MRHNA; CDR2 reads SNTAGT. Only in-frame clones appear in the TCRdb table, and some are missing; sequencing was by immunoSEQ multiplex PCR. This sample carries approximately 140,000 clones, about 93% of them seen once, and the ten largest clones take 5.1%. Note on this clone: The target antigen is unknown.

The rearrangement links TRBV6-4 to TRBJ2-3, with D possibly matching TRBD1 (6 bases). This specimen consisted of peripheral blood, obtained on day 0 of AZD1222 vaccination. The clonotype comes from an adult in good health. This CDR3 is CASSVHSGTTADTQYF. CDR3 in DNA: TGTGCCAGCAGTGTACACTCAGGGACAACGGCAGATACGCAGTATTTT.